This entry is about one T cell receptor beta chain. It lacks a known antigen. No base quality information exists; no much larger clone differs at one position. From its cysteine to its phenylalanine, the CDR3 spans 15 amino acids. Of the read, only the CDR3 DNA is kept; its 45 bases are in frame from base 1. V and J are trimmed by 5 bases and 3 bases, and the gene matches miss 6 bases of the junction. For CDR1 and CDR2, the germline V gene lists MDHEN and SYDVKM. Using the deep immunoSEQ assay, TCR CDR3 regions were amplified from genomic DNA by multiplex PCR. Extracted genomic DNA from each cell subset was spread evenly across all wells of several immunoSEQ 96-well plates, with each plate serving as a replicate. Each replicate PCR for sorted subsets received approximately 200 ng genomic DNA, equal to roughly 29,000 T cell genomes. The purified libraries were quantified using a Qubit 3.0 fluorometer, sized with a Bioanalyzer 2100, and then quantified again using the KAPA Library Quantification kit. Every immunoSEQ 96-well plate was sequenced on a dedicated single-read 150-cycle Illumina NextSeq 550 flow cell. As for the authors' bioinformatics: The immunoSEQ output contained only junctional sequences without quality scores, so filtering could not match that applied to full-length reads. Sequences were annotated with PyIR, a Python wrapper for IgBLAST v1.9, using IMGT germline references to assign V/J genes and CDR3. Any read was removed if the V/J assignment was weak (E-value above 1e-6), the CDR3 was missing, or the read contained stop codons, out-of-frame junctions, or ambiguous translated residues. V3J clonotypes were defined by identical inferred V gene, J gene, and CDR3 amino acid sequence. To compute the percentage overlap between repertoires, the number of shared unique clonotypes was divided by the size of the smaller repertoire. Three approaches were used to assess repertoire richness: RTK rarefaction, the Chao1 estimator, and Recon v2.1 estimates of unobserved clonotypes. For all TCRbeta clonotypes obtained by the gDNA method from a handful of donors, generation probabilities were computed with OLGA. TCRdb holds this immuneACCESS table with in-frame rearrangements only. Some clones are missing; in checked studies, unresolved V genes explain under half, and the rest has no known cause. That table gives V, J and clone size, and the DNA gave D and trimming. Counted in this sample were about 1.5 million clones; roughly 96% of them appeared once. 1.2% of the sample lies in the top ten.

The data originate from a study of shared clonotypes between healthy human individuals (dated by TCRdb to about 2020). A note on the overall study: The cohort included a few men and a couple of women between 18 and 49 years of age. Per donor, three plates each were used for CD4 naive and CD4 memory, two for CD8 naive, and one for CD8 memory. To estimate repertoire size and how much clonotype sharing occurs between individuals, the study deeply sequenced the blood TCR repertoires of several healthy adults. To increase sequencing depth and limit assay-specific biases, different laboratories used diverse techniques to prepare libraries and sequence TCR repertoires. Per donor, leukapheresis produced somewhere between about 0.94 and 9 billion PBMCs. What the research found in general, with its limitations: Compared with non-shared clonotypes, the clonotypes found in all four sorted-subset donors had higher generation probabilities. Pairwise subsampling indicated that sequencing depth was expected to affect the degree of clonotype sharing among donors. Estimated clonotype richness was generally larger for naive than for memory subsets. Rarefaction of sorted-subset datasets indicated incomplete sequencing despite the large sequencing depth. The small number of donors limited the genetic and exposure-history diversity represented. Sampling was restricted to blood, and TCR repertoires in tissue are likely to differ from TCR repertoires in blood. Sharing across several donors was observed for roughly 5.4% of naive CD4, under 4% of naive CD8, about 2.5% of memory CD4, and 0.4% of memory CD8 clonotypes.

The donors were healthy, HIV-negative adults who had no recently reported acute infections or vaccinations. Every donor was a Caucasian adult residing in Nashville, Tennessee, USA. CD4+ T cells were enriched by magnetic negative selection; naive cells were then positively selected on CD45RA, and the negative fraction formed the memory subset. Blood was collected by leukapheresis, and PBMCs were isolated by Ficoll-Histopaque density gradient centrifugation and then cryopreserved in liquid nitrogen vapor phase. Purity and quantity of every magnetically sorted T cell population were checked by analytical flow cytometry. Genomic DNA was isolated from every sorted fraction and measured by UV absorbance on a Nanodrop 2000c.

Recombination connected TRBV28 to TRBJ2-2; TRBD1 agrees with 7 junctional bases. Material for sequencing was naive CD4+ T cells sorted from blood. The cell subset or site label for this specimen denotes: CD45RA+ positively selected. This sequence originates from a man between 25 and 39 years old in good health. The DNA sequence reads TGTGCCAGCAGTGACTCGGGACAGCACACCGGGGAGCTGTTTTTT. Its protein is CASSDSGQHTGELFF.